Listed below are T cell receptor beta chains from one sample, sequenced in a study of shared clonotypes between healthy human individuals. Libraries were prepared by immunoSEQ multiplex PCR; TCRdb keeps only in-frame clonotypes and omits some of them. The sample includes about 480,000 clones, around 79% seen only once; the top ten take around 13%. Material for sequencing was PBMCs. Receptors originate from a woman aged 40-49 years in good health. Some clones in this sample may be carry-over from other donors' samples. CDR3s include the opening cysteine and the closing phenylalanine or tryptophan. The D gene is left open where the match is weak. Not every row has a clone size; where given, it reads once, few, many or a size class.

clone_size	d_call	v_call	cdr3_aa
NA	TRBD2	TRBV7-3	CASSLKAGREGQGTQYF
few	NA	TRBV2	CASSEADSGNTIYF
NA	NA	TRBV5-1	CASSLTTRDPPYEQYF
NA	NA	TRBV27	CASSLMVGAYEQYF
NA	TRBD2	TRBV29-1	CSVLAGLYNEQFF
NA	TRBD1	TRBV6-5	CASSYSTGVGGNTIYF
NA	NA	TRBV19	CASSRGAGIHEQYF
NA	TRBD2	TRBV10-1	CASGTSGRDTQYF
NA	NA	TRBV19	CATGRATDTQYF
NA	NA	TRBV9	CASSVGPVEDTQYF
NA	NA	TRBV7-6	CASSLVGPPTPNEQFF
once	TRBD1	TRBV10-2	CASQTGGGDEQYF